This T cell receptor beta chain was recovered during a study of CD8+CD57+ T cells in acquired aplastic anemia. Study background: On average, sorted CD4+ and CD8+ cells gave roughly 2.9 ug of DNA. CD4+ reads averaged approximately 9.9 million in healthy donors. Study conclusions and caveats: Patients and controls had in common 25 to 35 CD8+ CDR3 sequences.

In the case of this clonotype: Its specificity is not known. This is likely a read error, given that the CDR3 carries no conserved phenylalanine or tryptophan at its end.

It was genomic DNA that served as the template for profiling TCR beta VDJ and CDR3. MiXCR was run by TCRdb on the reads, yielding one entry per CDR3 protein. The data contain roughly 130,000 distinct CDR3 sequences, 48% of them singletons. The V gene's germline CDR1 is DFQATT and CDR2 SNEGSKA (reference sequence). The J segment lost 1 base and the V segment lost 8 bases, leaving 5 bases of the junction unmatched. The CDR3 loop spans 14 amino acids. The chain employs TRBV20-1 and TRBJ2-1, with 10 bases fitting TRBD2. The source is a human donor in good health, serving as a control. Material for sequencing was sorted CD4+, CD8+, or CD8+CD57+ T cells (not recorded which) from PBMCs. Written as DNA, the CDR3 is TGCAGTTCCTTAGCGGGGGGATCCTACAATGAGCAGTTCTCC. Translation: CSSLAGGSYNEQFS.